Listed below are T cell receptor beta chains from one sample, sequenced in a study of T cell responses to AZD1222 COVID-19 vaccine. The data were produced by immunoSEQ multiplex PCR, yet TCRdb's version contains in-frame clones alone and is incomplete. The table records about 120,000 clones, approximately 93% of them present only once. Material: peripheral blood, obtained on day 0 of AZD1222 vaccination. The receptor source for this set is an adult in good health. The CDR3 runs from the conserved cysteine through the conserved F or W. The D gene is left open where the match is weak. Rows give clone size only sometimes, using once, few, many, or a class for an expanded clone.

cdr3_nt cdr3_aa v_call clone_size j_call d_call
TGTGCCAGCAGCACATCATCCGCGTACAATGAGCAGTTCTTC CASSTSSAYNEQFF TRBV9 few TRBJ2-1 NA
TGTGCCAGCTCACCAGACAGGGTAGGCCAGCCCCAGCATTTT CASSPDRVGQPQHF TRBV18 NA TRBJ1-5 TRBD1
TGTGCCATCAGTGGTGGCGGGAGTTCCGGGGAGCTGTTTTTT CAISGGGSSGELFF TRBV10-3 NA TRBJ2-2 TRBD2
TGTGCCAGCAGTTTAGGACAACTCAATGAGCAGTTCTTC CASSLGQLNEQFF TRBV27 NA TRBJ2-1 NA
TGCGCCAGCAGCCGTTTTGCGGGAGGGACGAACACCGGGGAGCTGTTTTTT CASSRFAGGTNTGELFF TRBV4-1 NA TRBJ2-2 TRBD2
TGCGCCAGCAGCCAAGCCCCAGCGGGAGTAATGGACCCTCCGTACTTC CASSQAPAGVMDPPYF TRBV4-1 NA TRBJ2-7 TRBD2
TGTGCCAGCAGCCAAGACAGGGTTTACCCACCCCTCCACTTT CASSQDRVYPPLHF TRBV14 once TRBJ1-6 NA
TGTGCCAGCAGTTTACAGGGGGCGCGGAACACTGAAGCTTTCTTT CASSLQGARNTEAFF TRBV28 NA TRBJ1-1 TRBD1
TGTGCCAGCTCCAGGCGAGGGACGAACAATGAGCAGTTCTTC CASSRRGTNNEQFF TRBV25-1 NA TRBJ2-1 NA
TGTGCCAGCAGCTTAGAGGAGACCGGTGAGCAGTTCTTC CASSLEETGEQFF TRBV11-3 NA TRBJ2-1 NA
TGTGCCAGCAGTGAAAATAAGGGATTTTCCACTGGTTCAAGGGATCAGTACTTC CASSENKGFSTGSRDQYF TRBV6-1 NA TRBJ2-4 NA
TGTGCCAGCAGTCCGCCTGCGGGCCCTGAAGCTTTCTTT CASSPPAGPEAFF TRBV28 NA TRBJ1-1 NA
TGTGCCAGCTCTCCGGGACTAGCGGGAGAGGCCCAGTACTTC CASSPGLAGEAQYF TRBV18 NA TRBJ2-5 TRBD2
TGTGCCAGCAGCTCGGGACAGGGTGTGATAGAGGCTTTCTTT CASSSGQGVIEAFF TRBV5-4 NA TRBJ1-1 TRBD1
TGTGCCAGCAGCACGCACAGGGGGCGAGCTGAAGCTTTCTTT CASSTHRGRAEAFF TRBV7-2 NA TRBJ1-1 TRBD1
TGCGCCCGCAGCCGGGGGGGTACTGGCACCTACGAGCAGTACTTC CARSRGGTGTYEQYF TRBV5-1 NA TRBJ2-7 TRBD2
TGTGCCAGCTCACCACCTCAGGAGTTCTATGGCTACACCTTC CASSPPQEFYGYTF TRBV18 NA TRBJ1-2 NA
TGTGCCAGCCGTTTGACGGATAACTATGGCTACACCTTC CASRLTDNYGYTF TRBV28 NA TRBJ1-2 NA
TGTGCCAGCAGCCCACTTTCGGGTAGGGCGGAGACCCAGTACTTC CASSPLSGRAETQYF TRBV6-5 NA TRBJ2-5 NA
TGTGCCAGCTCACCGACGCCCGATAATTCACCCCTCCACTTT CASSPTPDNSPLHF TRBV18 NA TRBJ1-6 NA
TGTGCCAGCAGCCGGACAGGGGGCATAAACGAGCAGTACTTC CASSRTGGINEQYF TRBV7-3 NA TRBJ2-7 TRBD1
TGTGCCACCAGCAGCCCGGCCGGGGAGCTGTTTTTT CATSSPAGELFF TRBV15 NA TRBJ2-2 NA
TGTGCCAGCAGCTTAACCCGGGACATATATGGCTACACCTTC CASSLTRDIYGYTF TRBV5-8 NA TRBJ1-2 NA
TGTGCCAGCAGCGAGGGAAGCTCCTACGAGCAGTACTTC CASSEGSSYEQYF TRBV9 NA TRBJ2-7 NA
TGTGCCAGCTCACCAGGAGGGGATGGTTCACCCCTCCACTTT CASSPGGDGSPLHF TRBV18 NA TRBJ1-6 NA
TGTGCCAGCCGTTTGGGGGGGGAGACCCAGTACTTC CASRLGGETQYF TRBV28 NA TRBJ2-5 TRBD2
TGTGCCTGGACCTACACCGGCACTGAAGCTTTCTTT CAWTYTGTEAFF TRBV30 NA TRBJ1-1 NA
TGCGCCAGCAGCCAAGTTGGCGAGCCCGGGGAGGTGGCTTTCTTT CASSQVGEPGEVAFF TRBV4-1 NA TRBJ1-1 NA
TGTGCCATCAGTGACTCGGGGCGGGAGTCGGGTAATGAGCAGTTCTTC CAISDSGRESGNEQFF TRBV10-3 few TRBJ2-1 TRBD2
TGTGCCAGCAGCTTAGGGGGGGCCTATGGCTACACCTTC CASSLGGAYGYTF TRBV13 once TRBJ1-2 NA
TGTGCCAGCAGCCAATGGACAGGGGCGGTTGAAGCTTTCTTT CASSQWTGAVEAFF TRBV3-1/TRBV3-2 NA TRBJ1-1 TRBD1
TGTGCCAGCAGCGAACAGGGTGGGCCGCAGCCCCAGCATTTT CASSEQGGPQPQHF TRBV9 NA TRBJ1-5 NA
TGTGCCACCGCAGGGTTGAACACTGAAGCTTTCTTT CATAGLNTEAFF TRBV11-2 NA TRBJ1-1 NA
TGCAGTGCTAGTAGGGCGGTCGGGGAGCTGTTTTTT CSASRAVGELFF TRBV20-1 NA TRBJ2-2 NA
TGTGCCAGCAGCTTAGATCGGATAGGGCAGTACTTC CASSLDRIGQYF TRBV11-2 NA TRBJ2-7 NA
TGCGCCAGCAGTACAGGGAACACCGGGGAGCTGTTTTTT CASSTGNTGELFF TRBV5-1 NA TRBJ2-2 NA
TGTGCCAGTAGTATAGCGAAGCGGGAGTACAATGAGCAGTTCTTC CASSIAKREYNEQFF TRBV19 once TRBJ2-1 TRBD2
TGTGCCAGCTCACCGGAAGGGATCGCTTTTGGCTATGGCTACACCTTC CASSPEGIAFGYGYTF TRBV18 NA TRBJ1-2 NA
TGCAGCGTTTTACCTCTGGATGTGGCTTGGAACACTGAAGCTTTCTTT CSVLPLDVAWNTEAFF TRBV29-1 NA TRBJ1-1 NA
TGTGCCAGTATAGACCGTCCGCGAAGAGTTGGCTACACCTTC CASIDRPRRVGYTF TRBV19 NA TRBJ1-2 NA
TGTGCCACCAGCAAGTTTGCCCCCCCCATATCTGGGGCCAACGTCCTGACTTTC CATSKFAPPISGANVLTF TRBV15 NA TRBJ2-6 NA
TGCGCCAGCATGCAGGGGGCAAGACAGCCCCAGCATTTT CASMQGARQPQHF TRBV10-2 NA TRBJ1-5 TRBD1
TGTGCCAGCAGTCCCACAGGGGGTGGGTATGGCTACACCTTC CASSPTGGGYGYTF TRBV28 NA TRBJ1-2 TRBD1
TGTGCCAGCCACAAGGAAAATGAGCAGTTCTTC CASHKENEQFF TRBV19 NA TRBJ2-1 NA
TGTGCCAGCAGTTACGGAGGCGCCATATATTTT CASSYGGAIYF TRBV6-5 NA TRBJ1-3 NA
TGTGCCAGCAGTGACTCCGAAACCGACAGGGGGCACGAGCAGTACTTC CASSDSETDRGHEQYF TRBV25-1 once TRBJ2-7 TRBD1
TGTGCCAGCTGTACAGGGGGAGCCACTGAAGCTTTCTTT CASCTGGATEAFF TRBV6-5 NA TRBJ1-1 TRBD1
TGTGCCAGCAGCGAAACAGGGAACTATGGCTACACCTTC CASSETGNYGYTF TRBV7-9 NA TRBJ1-2 NA
TGTGCCAGCAGCGTAGCGGGAGCTATCCACAATGAGCAGTTCTTC CASSVAGAIHNEQFF TRBV9 NA TRBJ2-1 NA
TGTGCCAGCAGTTTAACTAGCGGGGGTACCTACGAGCAGTACTTC CASSLTSGGTYEQYF TRBV28 NA TRBJ2-7 TRBD2
TGTGCCACCAGTGATCTTCAGGATCAGCCCCAGCATTTT CATSDLQDQPQHF TRBV24-1 NA TRBJ1-5 NA
TGTGCCAGCAGGGGACAGGGAAGAACAGATACGCAGTATTTT CASRGQGRTDTQYF TRBV27 NA TRBJ2-3 TRBD1
TGTGCCAGCAGCCCCCTGGACGGAAACACCGGGGAGCTGTTTTTT CASSPLDGNTGELFF TRBV6-5 NA TRBJ2-2 NA